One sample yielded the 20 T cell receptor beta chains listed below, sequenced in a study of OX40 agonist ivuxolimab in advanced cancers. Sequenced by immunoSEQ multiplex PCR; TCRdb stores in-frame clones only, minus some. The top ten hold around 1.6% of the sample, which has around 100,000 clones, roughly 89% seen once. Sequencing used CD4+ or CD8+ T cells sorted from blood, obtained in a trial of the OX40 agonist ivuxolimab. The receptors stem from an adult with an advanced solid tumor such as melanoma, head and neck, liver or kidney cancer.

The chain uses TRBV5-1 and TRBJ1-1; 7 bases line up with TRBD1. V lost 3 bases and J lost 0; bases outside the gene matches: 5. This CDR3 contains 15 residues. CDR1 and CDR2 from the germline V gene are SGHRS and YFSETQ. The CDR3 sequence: CASSSPGQLNTEAFF. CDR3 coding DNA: TGCGCCAGCAGCTCTCCGGGACAGTTGAACACTGAAGCTTTCTTT.

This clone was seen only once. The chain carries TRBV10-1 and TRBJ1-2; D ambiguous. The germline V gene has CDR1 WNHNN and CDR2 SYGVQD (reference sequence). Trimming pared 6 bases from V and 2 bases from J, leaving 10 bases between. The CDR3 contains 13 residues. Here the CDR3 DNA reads TGCGCCAGCAGCCAGAGTCAGAACTATGGCTACACCTTC. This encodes CASSQSQNYGYTF.

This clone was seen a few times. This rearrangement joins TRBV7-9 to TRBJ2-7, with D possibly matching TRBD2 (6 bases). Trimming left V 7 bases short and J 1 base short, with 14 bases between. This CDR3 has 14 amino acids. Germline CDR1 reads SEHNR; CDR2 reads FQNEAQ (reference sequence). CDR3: CASMNSGVSYEQYF. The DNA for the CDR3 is TGTGCCAGCATGAATAGCGGAGTTTCCTACGAGCAGTACTTC.

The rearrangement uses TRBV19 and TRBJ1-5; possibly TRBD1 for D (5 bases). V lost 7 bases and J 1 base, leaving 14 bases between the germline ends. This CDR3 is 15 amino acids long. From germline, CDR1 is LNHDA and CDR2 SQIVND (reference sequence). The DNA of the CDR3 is TGTGCCAGTAAAAGGGATAGGGGCAGCAATCAGCCCCAGCATTTT. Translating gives CASKRDRGSNQPQHF.

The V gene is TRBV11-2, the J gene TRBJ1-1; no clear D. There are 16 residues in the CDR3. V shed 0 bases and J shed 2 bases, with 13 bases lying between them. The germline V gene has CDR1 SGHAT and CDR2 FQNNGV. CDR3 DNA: TGTGCCAGCAGCTTAGATTCCTGGATGGGAAACACTGAAGCTTTCTTT. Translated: CASSLDSWMGNTEAFF.

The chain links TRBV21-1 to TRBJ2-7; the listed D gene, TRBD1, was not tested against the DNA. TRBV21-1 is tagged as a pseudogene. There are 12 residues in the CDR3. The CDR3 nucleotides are TGTGCCAGCAGGGGCTCTCCCTACGAGCAGTACTTC. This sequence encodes CASRGSPYEQYF.

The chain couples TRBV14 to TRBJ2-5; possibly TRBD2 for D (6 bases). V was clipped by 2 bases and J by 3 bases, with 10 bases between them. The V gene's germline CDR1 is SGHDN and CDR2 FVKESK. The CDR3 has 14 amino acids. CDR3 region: CASSQFSGEETQYF. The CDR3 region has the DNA TGTGCCAGCAGCCAATTTTCGGGAGAAGAGACCCAGTACTTC.

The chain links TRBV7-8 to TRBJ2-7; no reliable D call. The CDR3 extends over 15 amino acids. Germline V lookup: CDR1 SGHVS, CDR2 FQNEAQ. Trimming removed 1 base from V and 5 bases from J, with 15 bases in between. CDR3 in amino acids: CASSLVGPTGDEQYF. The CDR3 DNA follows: TGTGCCAGCAGCTTAGTCGGACCTACTGGGGACGAGCAGTACTTC.

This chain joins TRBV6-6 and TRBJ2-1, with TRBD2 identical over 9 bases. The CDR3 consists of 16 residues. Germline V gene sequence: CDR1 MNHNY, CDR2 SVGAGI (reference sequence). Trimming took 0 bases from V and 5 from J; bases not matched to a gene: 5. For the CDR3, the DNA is TGTGCCAGCAGTTACTCGAGAGCGGGGGGTGACAATGAGCAGTTCTTC. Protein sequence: CASSYSRAGGDNEQFF.

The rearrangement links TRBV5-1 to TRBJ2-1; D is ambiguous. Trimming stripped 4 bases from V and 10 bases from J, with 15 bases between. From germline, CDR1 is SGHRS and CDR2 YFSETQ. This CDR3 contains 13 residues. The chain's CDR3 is CASSLSPEREQFF. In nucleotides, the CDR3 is TGCGCCAGCAGCCTCTCCCCAGAAAGGGAGCAGTTCTTC. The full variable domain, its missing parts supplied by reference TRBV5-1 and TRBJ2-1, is KAGVTQTPRYLIKTRGQQVTLSCSPISGHRSVSWYQQTPGQGLQFLFEYFSETQRNKGNFPGRFSGRQFSNSRSEMNVSTLELGDSALYLCASSLSPEREQFFGPGTRLTVL.

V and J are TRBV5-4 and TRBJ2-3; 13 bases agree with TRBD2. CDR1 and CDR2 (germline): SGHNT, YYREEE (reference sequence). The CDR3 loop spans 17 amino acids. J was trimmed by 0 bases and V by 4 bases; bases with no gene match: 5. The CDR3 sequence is CASSSGLAGVSTDTQYF. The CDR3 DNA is TGTGCCAGCAGCAGTGGACTAGCGGGAGTAAGCACAGATACGCAGTATTTT. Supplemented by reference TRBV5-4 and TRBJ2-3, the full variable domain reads ETGVTQSPTHLIKTRGQQVTLRCSSQSGHNTVSWYQQALGQGPQFIFQYYREEENGRGNFPPRFSGLQFPNYSSELNVNALELDDSALYLCASSSGLAGVSTDTQYFGPGTRLTVL.

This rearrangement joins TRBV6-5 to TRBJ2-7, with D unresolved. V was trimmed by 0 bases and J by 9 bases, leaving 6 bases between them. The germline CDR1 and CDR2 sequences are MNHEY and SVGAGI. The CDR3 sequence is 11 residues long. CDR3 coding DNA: TGTGCCAGCAGTTACTCATCGGTGCAGTACTTC. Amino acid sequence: CASSYSSVQYF.

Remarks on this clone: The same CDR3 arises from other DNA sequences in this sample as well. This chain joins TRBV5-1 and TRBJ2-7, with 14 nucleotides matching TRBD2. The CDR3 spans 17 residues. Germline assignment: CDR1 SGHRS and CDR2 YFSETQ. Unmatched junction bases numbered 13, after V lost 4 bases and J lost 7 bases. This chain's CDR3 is CASSPQLTSGRANEQYF. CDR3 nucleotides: TGCGCCAGCAGCCCTCAGTTGACTAGCGGGAGGGCCAATGAGCAGTACTTC. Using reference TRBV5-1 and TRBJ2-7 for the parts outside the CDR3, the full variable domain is KAGVTQTPRYLIKTRGQQVTLSCSPISGHRSVSWYQQTPGQGLQFLFEYFSETQRNKGNFPGRFSGRQFSNSRSEMNVSTLELGDSALYLCASSPQLTSGRANEQYFGPGTRLTVT.

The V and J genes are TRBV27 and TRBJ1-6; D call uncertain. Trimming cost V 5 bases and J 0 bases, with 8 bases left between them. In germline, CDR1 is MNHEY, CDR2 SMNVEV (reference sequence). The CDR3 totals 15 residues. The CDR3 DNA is TGTGCCAGCAGTGCGGTGAGCTCCTATAATTCACCCCTCCACTTT. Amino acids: CASSAVSSYNSPLHF.

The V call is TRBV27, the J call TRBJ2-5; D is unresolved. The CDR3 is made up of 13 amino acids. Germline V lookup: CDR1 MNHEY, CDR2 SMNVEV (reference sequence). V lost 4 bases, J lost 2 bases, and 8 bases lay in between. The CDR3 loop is CASSWALQETQYF. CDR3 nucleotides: TGTGCCAGCAGTTGGGCCCTTCAAGAGACCCAGTACTTC.

The CDR3 bases are TGTGCCAGCAGCTTAGGCCCAAGTACCGGGGAGCTGTTTTTT. Its protein is CASSLGPSTGELFF. This chain joins TRBV11-3 and TRBJ2-2; D is ambiguous. Germline loops: CDR1 SGHNT, CDR2 YENEEA. CDR3 length: 14 residues. V was pared by 1 base and J by 5 bases, with 8 bases between.

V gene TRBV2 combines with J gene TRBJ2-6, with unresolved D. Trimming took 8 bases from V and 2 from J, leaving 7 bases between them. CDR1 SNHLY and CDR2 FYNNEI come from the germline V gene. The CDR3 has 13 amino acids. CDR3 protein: CASGWAGANVLTF. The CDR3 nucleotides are TGTGCCAGCGGGTGGGCTGGGGCCAACGTCCTGACTTTC.

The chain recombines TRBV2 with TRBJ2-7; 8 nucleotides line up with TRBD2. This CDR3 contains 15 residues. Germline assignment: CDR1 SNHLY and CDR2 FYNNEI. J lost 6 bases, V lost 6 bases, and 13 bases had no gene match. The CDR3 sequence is CASSVTSAGFAEQYF. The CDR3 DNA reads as TGTGCCAGCAGCGTGACTAGCGCCGGCTTCGCCGAGCAGTACTTC. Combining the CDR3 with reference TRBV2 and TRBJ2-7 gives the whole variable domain EPEVTQTPSHQVTQMGQEVILRCVPISNHLYFYWYRQILGQKVEFLVSFYNNEISEKSEIFDDQFSVERPDGSNFTLKIRSTKLEDSAMYFCASSVTSAGFAEQYFGPGTRLTVT.

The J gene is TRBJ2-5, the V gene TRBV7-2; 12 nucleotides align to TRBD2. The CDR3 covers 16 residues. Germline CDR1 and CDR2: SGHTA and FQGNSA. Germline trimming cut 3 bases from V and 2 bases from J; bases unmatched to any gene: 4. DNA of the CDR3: TGTGCCAGCAGCTTGGGACTAGCGGGTTTTCAAGAGACCCAGTACTTC. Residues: CASSLGLAGFQETQYF.

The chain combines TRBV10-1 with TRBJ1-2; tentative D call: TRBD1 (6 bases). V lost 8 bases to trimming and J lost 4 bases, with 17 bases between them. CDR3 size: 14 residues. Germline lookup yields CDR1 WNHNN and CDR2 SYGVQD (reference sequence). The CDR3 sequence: CASPITSGAYGYTF. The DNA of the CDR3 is TGCGCCAGCCCTATTACGTCGGGGGCCTATGGCTACACCTTC.